The clone carrying this T cell receptor (beta chain) has more than one count but fewer than ten. As yet, its antigen is unknown. Donors were healthy Caucasian individuals from Russia aged about 6 to 90. CDR3 size: 16 residues. Germline CDR1 is SGHAT and CDR2 is FQNNGV. Trimming took 1 base from V and 4 from J; bases not matched to a gene: 3. The entry originates in a study of blood T cells in healthy people across ages. Notes on the study in general: There were more naive CD4+ cells and higher diversity in long-lived donors than in aged donors. Measured against age, TCR beta diversity per million T cells decreased in a roughly linear manner. Observed TCR beta diversity showed a strong correlation with the percentage of naive T cells as measured by flow cytometry.

Alongside a J-beta primer mix, a sample-barcoded 5' primer served in a second PCR lasting about 7 to 11 cycles. TCRdb ran MiXCR on the 5' RACE reads and lists one entry per CDR3 protein. This repertoire shows 1 million or so distinct CDR3 sequences, roughly 45% found once; its top ten account for approximately 20%. The clonotype comes from a woman between 55 and 75 years old in good health. Sequencing was done on a sample of blood. V gene TRBV11-2 combines with J gene TRBJ2-3; 12 bases map to TRBD2. CDR3 sequence: CASSLALAGGADTQYF. In nucleotides, the CDR3 is TGTGCCAGCAGCTTAGCACTAGCGGGAGGTGCAGATACGCAGTATTTT. Full variable domain (rest looked up from reference TRBV11-2 and TRBJ2-3): EAGVAQSPRYKIIEKRQSVAFWCNPISGHATLYWYQQILGQGPKLLIQFQNNGVVDDSQLPKDRFSAERLKGVDSTLKIQPAKLEDSAVYLCASSLALAGGADTQYFGPGTRLTVL.